This TCR beta chain emerged from a study of response to subunit inactivated influenza vaccine. General observations from the study: The authors offered the suggestion that each seasonal influenza vaccination recruits few new T cells.

The junction had 2 bases not matched to a gene; V was cut back by 1 base and J by 4 bases. Germline V CDR1 and CDR2: SQVTM, ANQGSEA. The CDR3 loop spans 13 amino acids. From the RT-PCR reads, TCRdb called clonotypes with MiXCR, one entry per CDR3 protein. This table holds 600,000 to 850,000 distinct CDR3 sequences, 14% found once. With regard to this clonotype: What it binds is unknown.

The origin of this receptor is a man in his forties or fifties who received an inactivated influenza vaccine. The chain carries TRBV29-1 and TRBJ1-1, with TRBD1 identical over 8 bases. The source was PBMCs from blood, collected 14 to 15 days before vaccination. CDR3 in amino acids: CSVEGQGRTEAFF. The CDR3 nucleotides are TGCAGCGTTGAAGGACAGGGGCGCACTGAAGCTTTCTTT.